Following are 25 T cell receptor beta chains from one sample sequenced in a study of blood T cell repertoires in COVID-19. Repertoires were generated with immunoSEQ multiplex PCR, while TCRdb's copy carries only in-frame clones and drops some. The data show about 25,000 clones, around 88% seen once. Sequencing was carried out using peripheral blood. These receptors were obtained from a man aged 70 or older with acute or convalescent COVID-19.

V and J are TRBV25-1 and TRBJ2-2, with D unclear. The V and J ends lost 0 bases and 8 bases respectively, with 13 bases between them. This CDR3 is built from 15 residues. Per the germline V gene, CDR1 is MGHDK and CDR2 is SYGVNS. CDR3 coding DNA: TGTGCCAGCAGTGAATATCGTGACTCCCGGGGGGAGCTGTTTTTT. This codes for CASSEYRDSRGELFF.

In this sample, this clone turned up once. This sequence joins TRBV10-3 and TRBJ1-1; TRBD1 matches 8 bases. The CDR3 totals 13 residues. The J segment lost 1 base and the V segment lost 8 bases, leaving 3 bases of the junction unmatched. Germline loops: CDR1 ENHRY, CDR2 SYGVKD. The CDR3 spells CAIRGQANTEAFF. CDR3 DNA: TGTGCCATCCGGGGACAGGCGAACACTGAAGCTTTCTTT.

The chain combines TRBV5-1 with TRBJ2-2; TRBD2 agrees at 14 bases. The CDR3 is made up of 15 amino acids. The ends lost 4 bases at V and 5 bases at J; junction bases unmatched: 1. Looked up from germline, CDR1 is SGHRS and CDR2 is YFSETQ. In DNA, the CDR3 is TGCGCCAGCAGCCGACTAGCGGGAGGGACCGGGGAGCTGTTTTTT. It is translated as CASSRLAGGTGELFF.

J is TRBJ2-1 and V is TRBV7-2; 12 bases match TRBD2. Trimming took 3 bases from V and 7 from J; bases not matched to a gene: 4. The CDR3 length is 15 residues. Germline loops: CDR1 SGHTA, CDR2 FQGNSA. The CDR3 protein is CASSFELAGGNEQFF. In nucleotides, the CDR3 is TGTGCCAGCAGCTTTGAACTAGCGGGAGGAAATGAGCAGTTCTTC.

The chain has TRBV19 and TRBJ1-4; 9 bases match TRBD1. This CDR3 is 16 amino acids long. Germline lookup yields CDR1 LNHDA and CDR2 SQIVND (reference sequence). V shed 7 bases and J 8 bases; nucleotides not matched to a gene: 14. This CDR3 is CASIPGTGTLGEKLFF. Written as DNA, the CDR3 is TGTGCCAGTATACCAGGGACAGGGACACTCGGAGAAAAACTGTTTTTT.

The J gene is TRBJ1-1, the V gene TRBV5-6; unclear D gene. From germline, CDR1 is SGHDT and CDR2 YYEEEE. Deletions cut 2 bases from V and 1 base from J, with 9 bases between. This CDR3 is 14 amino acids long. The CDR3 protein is CASSLEGWNTEAFF. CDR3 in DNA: TGTGCCAGCAGCTTAGAGGGCTGGAACACTGAAGCTTTCTTT.

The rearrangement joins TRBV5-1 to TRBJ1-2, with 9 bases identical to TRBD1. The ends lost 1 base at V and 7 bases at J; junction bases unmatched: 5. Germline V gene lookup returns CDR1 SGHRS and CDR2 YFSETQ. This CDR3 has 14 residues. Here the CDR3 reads CASSLTGGAGGYTF. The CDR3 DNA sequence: TGCGCCAGCAGCTTGACAGGGGGCGCCGGTGGCTACACCTTC.

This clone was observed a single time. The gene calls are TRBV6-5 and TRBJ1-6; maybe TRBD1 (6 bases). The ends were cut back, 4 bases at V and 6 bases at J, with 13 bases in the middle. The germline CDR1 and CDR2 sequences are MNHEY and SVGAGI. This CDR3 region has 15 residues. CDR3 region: CASSFRGGANSPLHF. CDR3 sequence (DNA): TGTGCCAGCAGTTTTCGGGGGGGGGCTAATTCACCCCTCCACTTT.

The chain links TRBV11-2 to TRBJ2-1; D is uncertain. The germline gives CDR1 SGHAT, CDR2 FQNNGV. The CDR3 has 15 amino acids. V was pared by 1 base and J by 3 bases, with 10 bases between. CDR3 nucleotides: TGTGCCAGCAGCTTAGGGGCAGAAAGCTACAATGAGCAGTTCTTC. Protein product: CASSLGAESYNEQFF.

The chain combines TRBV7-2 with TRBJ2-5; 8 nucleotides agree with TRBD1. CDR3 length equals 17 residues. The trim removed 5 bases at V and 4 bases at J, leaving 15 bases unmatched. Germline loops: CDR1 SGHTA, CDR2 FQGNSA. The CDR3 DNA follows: TGTGCCAGCAGCCGCCCTATGACAGGGGATGGTCCAGAGACCCAGTACTTC. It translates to CASSRPMTGDGPETQYF.

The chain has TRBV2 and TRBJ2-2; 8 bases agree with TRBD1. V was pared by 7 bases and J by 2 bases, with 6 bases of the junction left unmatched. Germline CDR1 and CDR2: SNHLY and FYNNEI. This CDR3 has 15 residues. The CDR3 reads CASNRDRLNTGELFF. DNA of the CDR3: TGTGCCAGCAATCGGGACAGGCTTAACACCGGGGAGCTGTTTTTT.

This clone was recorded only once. CDR3 residues: CASSFQREFYEQYF. The CDR3 DNA sequence: TGTGCCAGCAGCTTCCAGCGGGAGTTCTACGAGCAGTACTTC. This sequence joins TRBV11-1 and TRBJ2-7, with 8 bases aligning to TRBD2. Germline V gives CDR1 SGHAT, CDR2 FQDESV (reference sequence). The CDR3 loop spans 14 amino acids. The V gene end was trimmed by 3 bases and the J gene end by 3 bases; junction bases not matched to a gene: 4.

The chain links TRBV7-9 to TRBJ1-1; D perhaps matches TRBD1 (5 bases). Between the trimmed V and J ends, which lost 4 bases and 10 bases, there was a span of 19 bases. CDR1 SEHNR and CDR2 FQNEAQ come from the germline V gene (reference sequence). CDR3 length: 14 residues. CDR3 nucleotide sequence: TGTGCCAGCAGCTCCCGGGGGGGAGGTGGCGGAGCTTTCTTT. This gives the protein CASSSRGGGGGAFF.

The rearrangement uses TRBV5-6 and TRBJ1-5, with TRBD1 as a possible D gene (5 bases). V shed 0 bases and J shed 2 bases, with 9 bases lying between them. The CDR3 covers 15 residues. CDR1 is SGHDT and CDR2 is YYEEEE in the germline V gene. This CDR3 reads CASSLGAGRNQPQHF. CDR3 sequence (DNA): TGTGCCAGCAGCTTGGGGGCAGGGCGCAATCAGCCCCAGCATTTT.

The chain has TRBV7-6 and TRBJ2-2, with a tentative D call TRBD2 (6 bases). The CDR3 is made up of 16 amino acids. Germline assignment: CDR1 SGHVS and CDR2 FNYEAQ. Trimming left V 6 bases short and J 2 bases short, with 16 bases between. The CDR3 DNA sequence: TGTGCCAGCAGTATTATGGGAGGAGCAAACACCGGGGAGCTGTTTTTT. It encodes CASSIMGGANTGELFF.

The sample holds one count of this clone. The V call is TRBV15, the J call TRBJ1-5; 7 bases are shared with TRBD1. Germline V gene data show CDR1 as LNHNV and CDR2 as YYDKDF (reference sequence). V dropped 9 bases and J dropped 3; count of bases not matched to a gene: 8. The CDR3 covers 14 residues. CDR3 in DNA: TGTGCCACTAAGCCAGGGGGGTACAATCAGCCCCAGCATTTT. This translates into CATKPGGYNQPQHF. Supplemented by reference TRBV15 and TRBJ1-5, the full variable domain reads DAMVIQNPRYQVTQFGKPVTLSCSQTLNHNVMYWYQQKSSQAPKLLFHYYDKDFNNEADTPDNFQSRRPNTSFCFLDIRSPGLGDTAMYLCATKPGGYNQPQHFGDGTRLSIL.

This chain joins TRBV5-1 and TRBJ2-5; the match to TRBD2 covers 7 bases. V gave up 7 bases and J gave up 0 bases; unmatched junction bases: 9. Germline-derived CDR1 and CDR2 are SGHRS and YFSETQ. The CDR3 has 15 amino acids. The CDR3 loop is CASGAGGTNQETQYF. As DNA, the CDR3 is TGCGCCAGCGGGGCGGGCGGGACTAACCAAGAGACCCAGTACTTC.

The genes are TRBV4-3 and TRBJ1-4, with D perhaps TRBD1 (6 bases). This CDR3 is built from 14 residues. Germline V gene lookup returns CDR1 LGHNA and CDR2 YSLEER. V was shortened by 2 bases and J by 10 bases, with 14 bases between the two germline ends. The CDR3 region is CASSQSETGRKLFF. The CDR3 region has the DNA TGCGCCAGCAGCCAATCTGAGACAGGCCGAAAACTGTTTTTT.

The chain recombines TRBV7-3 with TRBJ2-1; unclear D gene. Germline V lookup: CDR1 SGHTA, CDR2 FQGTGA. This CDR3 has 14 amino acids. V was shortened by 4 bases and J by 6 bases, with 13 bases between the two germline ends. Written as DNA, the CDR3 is TGTGCCAGCAGCTCACAATCGGGTAGCAATGAGCAGTTCTTC. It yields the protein CASSSQSGSNEQFF.

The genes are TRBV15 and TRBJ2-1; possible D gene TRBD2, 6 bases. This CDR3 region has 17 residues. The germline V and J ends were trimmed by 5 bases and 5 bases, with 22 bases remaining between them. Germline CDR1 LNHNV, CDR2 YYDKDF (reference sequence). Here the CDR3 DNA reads TGTGCCACCAGCGGATATATAAACGGGAGAGTCGACAATGAGCAGTTCTTC. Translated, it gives CATSGYINGRVDNEQFF.

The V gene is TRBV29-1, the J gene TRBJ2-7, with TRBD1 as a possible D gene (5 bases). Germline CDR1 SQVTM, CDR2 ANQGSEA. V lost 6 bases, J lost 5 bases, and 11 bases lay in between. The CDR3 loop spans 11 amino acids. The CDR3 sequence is CSVQVNDEQYF. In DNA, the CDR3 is TGCAGCGTACAGGTTAACGACGAGCAGTACTTC.

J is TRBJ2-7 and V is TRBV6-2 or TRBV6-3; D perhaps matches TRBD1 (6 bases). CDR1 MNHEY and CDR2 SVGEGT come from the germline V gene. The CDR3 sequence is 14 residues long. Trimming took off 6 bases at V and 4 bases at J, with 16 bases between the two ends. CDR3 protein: CASSLPGQTYEQYF. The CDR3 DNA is TGTGCCAGCAGCCTGCCCGGACAGACGTACGAGCAGTACTTC.

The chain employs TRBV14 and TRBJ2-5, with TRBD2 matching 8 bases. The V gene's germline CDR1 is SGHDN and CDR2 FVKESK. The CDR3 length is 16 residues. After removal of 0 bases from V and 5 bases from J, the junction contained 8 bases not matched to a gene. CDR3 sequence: CASSQDRGGRLETQYF. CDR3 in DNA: TGTGCCAGCAGCCAAGATCGTGGCGGGAGGCTGGAGACCCAGTACTTC.

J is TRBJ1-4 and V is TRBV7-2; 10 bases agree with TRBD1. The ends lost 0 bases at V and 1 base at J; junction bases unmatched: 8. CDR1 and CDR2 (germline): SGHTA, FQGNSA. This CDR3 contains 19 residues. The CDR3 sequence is CASSLAGDRGLKTNEKLFF. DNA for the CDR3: TGTGCCAGCAGCTTAGCGGGCGACAGGGGGCTGAAAACTAATGAAAAACTGTTTTTT.

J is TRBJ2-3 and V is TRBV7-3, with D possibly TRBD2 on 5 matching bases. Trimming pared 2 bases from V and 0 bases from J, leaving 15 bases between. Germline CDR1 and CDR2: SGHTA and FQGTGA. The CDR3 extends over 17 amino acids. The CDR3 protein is CASSLGPLGVSTDTQYF. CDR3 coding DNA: TGTGCCAGCAGCTTAGGTCCCCTGGGAGTCAGCACAGATACGCAGTATTTT. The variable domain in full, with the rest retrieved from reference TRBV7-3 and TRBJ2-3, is GAGVSQTPSNKVTEKGKYVELRCDPISGHTALYWYRQSLGQGPEFLIYFQGTGAADDSGLPNDRFFAVRPEGSVSTLKIQRTERGDSAVYLCASSLGPLGVSTDTQYFGPGTRLTVL.